A single TCR beta chain is shown here with its context. The antigen remains undetermined. This may be a read error: a much more frequent sequence differs by one nucleotide. TCRdb ran MiXCR on the 5' RACE reads and lists one entry per CDR3 protein. The sample lists 12,000 to 15,000 distinct CDR3 sequences, 6.5% to 8% occurring once. The data stem from a study of spatial heterogeneity in lung cancer. About the research overall: For tumor regions, TCR transcript counts showed a strong correlation with a T cell module score derived from matched bulk RNA-seq. General study findings and limits: Tumoral mutation counts were tracked by counts of expanded intratumoral alpha and beta TCRs. Coverage estimated for tumor T cells reached 6.5% to 8% for alpha chains and around 13% for beta chains.

Time point of the sample: sample taken at primary tumor resection. Tumor, nontumor lung or frozen PBMC supplied whole RNA, sequenced without sorting. CDR1 is KGHSH and CDR2 is LQKENI in the germline V gene. V was cut by 1 base and J by 4 bases, with 4 bases left in between. CDR3 length: 12 amino acids. V usage is TRBV18 and J usage is TRBJ2-5; D is unclear. Here the sequenced sample was lung tumor tissue, taken at surgery. The source is a male donor with early-stage non-small cell lung cancer. This CDR3 reads CASSPRTETQYF. The CDR3 DNA is TGTGCCAGCTCACCACGAACAGAGACCCAGTACTTC.